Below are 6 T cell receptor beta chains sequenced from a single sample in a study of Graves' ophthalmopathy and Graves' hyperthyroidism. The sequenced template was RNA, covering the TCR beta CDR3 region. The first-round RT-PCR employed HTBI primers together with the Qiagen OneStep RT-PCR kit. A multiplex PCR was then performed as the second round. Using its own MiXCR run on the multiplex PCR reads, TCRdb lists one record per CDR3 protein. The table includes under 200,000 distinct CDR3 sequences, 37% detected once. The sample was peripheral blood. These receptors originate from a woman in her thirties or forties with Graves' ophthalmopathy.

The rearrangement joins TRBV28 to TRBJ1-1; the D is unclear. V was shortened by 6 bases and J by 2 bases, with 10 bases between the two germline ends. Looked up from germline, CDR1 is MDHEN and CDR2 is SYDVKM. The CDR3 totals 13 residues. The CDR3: CASRRNSNTEAFF. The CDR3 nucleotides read TGTGCCAGCAGACGAAACAGTAACACTGAAGCTTTCTTT.

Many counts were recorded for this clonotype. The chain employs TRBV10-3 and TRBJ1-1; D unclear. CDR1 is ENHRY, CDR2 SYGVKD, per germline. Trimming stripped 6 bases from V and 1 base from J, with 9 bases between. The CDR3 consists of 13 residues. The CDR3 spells CAISRNTNTEAFF. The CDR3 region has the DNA TGTGCCATCAGCAGAAACACGAACACTGAAGCTTTCTTT.

CDR3 bases: TGTGCCAGCAGTTACGATGGAGGGGGCCTCTATGGCTACACCTTC. It translates to CASSYDGGGLYGYTF. The chain links TRBV6-5 to TRBJ1-2; 7 bases agree with TRBD1. CDR1 is MNHEY and CDR2 is SVGAGI in the germline V gene. This CDR3 has 15 amino acids. V lost 2 bases and J lost 4; bases outside the gene matches: 7.

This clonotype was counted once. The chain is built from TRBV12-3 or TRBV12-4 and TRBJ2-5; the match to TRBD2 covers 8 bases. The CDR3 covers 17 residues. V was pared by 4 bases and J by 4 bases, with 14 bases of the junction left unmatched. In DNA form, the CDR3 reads TGTGCCAGCAGTTCCCACGACTACGGGAGGGCCGCAGAGACCCAGTACTTC. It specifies CASSSHDYGRAAETQYF.

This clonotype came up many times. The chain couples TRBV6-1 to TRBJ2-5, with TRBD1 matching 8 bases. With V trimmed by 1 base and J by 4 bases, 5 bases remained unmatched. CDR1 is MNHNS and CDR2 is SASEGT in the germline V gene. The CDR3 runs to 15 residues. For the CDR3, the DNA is TGTGCCAGCAGTGAAGAAGACAGGGGAGGAGAGACCCAGTACTTC. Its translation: CASSEEDRGGETQYF.

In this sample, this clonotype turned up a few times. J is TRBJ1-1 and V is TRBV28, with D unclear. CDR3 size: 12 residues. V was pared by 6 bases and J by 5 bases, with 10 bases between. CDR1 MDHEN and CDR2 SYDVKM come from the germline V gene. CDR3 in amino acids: CASRLRGTEAFF. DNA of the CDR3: TGTGCCAGCAGACTGAGAGGTACTGAAGCTTTCTTT. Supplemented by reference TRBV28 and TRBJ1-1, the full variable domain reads DVKVTQSSRYLVKRTGEKVFLECVQDMDHENMFWYRQDPGLGLRLIYFSYDVKMKEKGDIPEGYSVSREKKERFSLILESASTNQTSMYLCASRLRGTEAFFGQGTRLTVV.